One sample yielded the 14 T cell receptor beta chains listed below, sequenced in a study of blood T cell repertoires in COVID-19. The data were produced by immunoSEQ multiplex PCR, yet TCRdb's version contains in-frame clones alone and is incomplete. The data show tens of thousands of clones, roughly 80% seen once. The sequencing sample was made of peripheral blood. These receptors all stem from a human donor with acute or convalescent COVID-19. The donor label of this sample is uncertain.

The rearrangement uses TRBV30 and TRBJ1-6, with 8 nucleotides matching TRBD1. The CDR3 length is 17 residues. Per the germline V gene, CDR1 is GTSNPN and CDR2 is SVGIG (reference sequence). Unmatched junction bases numbered 13, after V lost 4 bases and J lost 5 bases. CDR3 nucleotides: TGTGCCTGGACGCTTACTCCAGGGGGCTCGGATAATTCACCCCTCCACTTT. Its translation: CAWTLTPGGSDNSPLHF.

This chain uses TRBV21-1 with TRBJ2-3; the D call TRBD1 from the table was never checked on the DNA. TRBV21-1 is marked as a pseudogene. This CDR3 is built from 16 residues. CDR3 in amino acids: CASSNQQGPHTDTQYF. The CDR3 DNA is TGTGCCAGCAGCAATCAGCAGGGGCCCCACACAGATACGCAGTATTTT.

The CDR3 bases are TGTGCCACCAGTGATTTAACTTCGAACACCGGGGAGCTGTTTTTT. As protein: CATSDLTSNTGELFF. The chain joins TRBV24-1 to TRBJ2-2; D is ambiguous. V gave up 1 base and J gave up 0 bases, with 5 bases separating them. Germline V lookup: CDR1 KGHDR, CDR2 SFDVKD. The CDR3 has 15 residues.

The J gene is TRBJ1-5, the V gene TRBV28; 9 positions agree with TRBD1. Germline CDR1 and CDR2: MDHEN and SYDVKM. The J segment lost 5 bases and the V segment lost 2 bases, leaving 4 bases of the junction unmatched. The CDR3 runs 15 residues. The CDR3 DNA sequence: TGTGCCAGCAGTTTAGGCGGGACAGGGTATCAGCCCCAGCATTTT. Translating it yields CASSLGGTGYQPQHF.

The V call is TRBV29-1, the J call TRBJ1-3; 8 bases map to TRBD1. Germline trimming cut 7 bases from V and 4 bases from J; bases unmatched to any gene: 3. Germline V gene data show CDR1 as SQVTM and CDR2 as ANQGSEA. This CDR3 region has 12 residues. The CDR3 coding sequence is TGCAGCGCCCGGGACAGGGGAAACACCATATATTTT. As protein: CSARDRGNTIYF.

The V gene is TRBV7-8, the J gene TRBJ2-7, with 12 bases lining up with TRBD2. V lost 1 base and J lost 6; bases outside the gene matches: 4. Germline lookup yields CDR1 SGHVS and CDR2 FQNEAQ. This CDR3 has 15 amino acids. CDR3 amino acids: CASSLELAGGVEQYF. In DNA, the CDR3 is TGTGCCAGCAGCTTAGAGCTAGCGGGAGGGGTCGAGCAGTACTTC.

The CDR3 nucleotides are TGTGCCACCAGCAGCCACCACAGCTCTGGGGCCAACGTCCTGACTTTC. Protein sequence: CATSSHHSSGANVLTF. The chain employs TRBV15 and TRBJ2-6; D ambiguous. Germline CDR1 and CDR2: LNHNV and YYDKDF (reference sequence). V lost 3 bases to trimming and J lost 0 bases, with 9 bases between them. The CDR3 length is 16 residues.

DNA of the CDR3: TGTGCCAGCAGTTCATTTTCGGGTACCTCTGGGGCCAACGTCCTGACTTTC. Translation: CASSSFSGTSGANVLTF. The chain carries TRBV28 and TRBJ2-6; D is ambiguous. The CDR3 length is 17 residues. In germline, CDR1 is MDHEN, CDR2 SYDVKM. Trimming left V 4 bases short and J 0 bases short, with 13 bases between.

Only one count was recorded for this clone. The V call is TRBV5-1, the J call TRBJ1-2; D call uncertain. The V end lost 2 bases, the J end lost 3 bases, and 8 bases lay between the germline ends. The CDR3 consists of 13 residues. The germline gives CDR1 SGHRS, CDR2 YFSETQ. This chain's CDR3 is CASSFKEYYGYTF. DNA of the CDR3: TGCGCCAGCAGCTTTAAGGAGTACTATGGCTACACCTTC.

The rearrangement joins TRBV20-1 to TRBJ2-1; 16 nucleotides line up with TRBD2. J gave up 5 bases and V 3 bases, and 10 bases lay outside the gene matches. CDR3 size: 18 residues. From germline, CDR1 is DFQATT and CDR2 SNEGSKA (reference sequence). CDR3 sequence reads: CSASSGTSGGASHNEQFF. In DNA, the CDR3 is TGCAGTGCTAGTTCCGGGACTAGCGGGGGGGCCTCACACAATGAGCAGTTCTTC.

This clone was observed a few times. This chain uses TRBV7-8 with TRBJ2-1, with TRBD2 matching over 7 bases. V dropped 5 bases and J dropped 4; count of bases not matched to a gene: 11. Germline V gives CDR1 SGHVS, CDR2 FQNEAQ. The length of the CDR3 is 16 residues. This chain's CDR3 is CASSGARLAVYNEQFF. Here the CDR3 DNA reads TGTGCCAGCAGCGGAGCCAGGCTAGCGGTTTACAATGAGCAGTTCTTC.

This clone was picked up one time. The chain combines TRBV6-6 with TRBJ1-2; D unclear. The ends were cut back, 0 bases at V and 0 bases at J, with 5 bases in the middle. The CDR3 runs 14 residues. CDR1 and CDR2 (germline): MNHNY, SVGAGI (reference sequence). CDR3 sequence: CASSYSAANYGYTF. The CDR3 DNA reads TGTGCCAGCAGTTACTCGGCGGCTAACTATGGCTACACCTTC.

The chain combines TRBV19 with TRBJ2-3; 10 nucleotides line up with TRBD2. V dropped 5 bases and J dropped 5; count of bases not matched to a gene: 10. This CDR3 comprises 16 residues. Germline CDR1 reads LNHDA; CDR2 reads SQIVND (reference sequence). CDR3 amino acids: CASSARAGGRIDTQYF. The DNA for the CDR3 is TGTGCCAGTAGTGCTCGAGCGGGGGGGCGAATAGATACGCAGTATTTT.

This sequence joins TRBV10-1 and TRBJ2-2; D is perhaps TRBD2 (6 bases). With 2 bases removed from V and 4 bases from J, the gap between germline ends came to 14 bases. The CDR3 totals 16 residues. CDR1 is WNHNN, CDR2 SYGVQD, per germline (reference sequence). CDR3 in amino acids: CASSETGTGVTGELFF. Written as DNA, the CDR3 is TGCGCCAGCAGTGAGACCGGGACGGGGGTCACCGGGGAGCTGTTTTTT.